Each of the 20 T cell receptor beta chains below was sequenced from the same sample in a study of T cell changes during pregnancy in multiple sclerosis. Clones were sequenced by immunoSEQ multiplex PCR, and TCRdb holds only the in-frame ones, with some missing. The sample consists of approximately 48,000 clones, 90% to 95% of them appearing once. The starting material was CD4+ T cells from peripheral blood mononuclear cells, obtained after pregnancy. All receptors come from a female donor with multiple sclerosis, enrolled in a pregnancy study.

This clone was seen a single time. The gene calls are TRBV9 and TRBJ2-1, with 10 bases that match TRBD2. This CDR3 contains 16 residues. The V segment lost 3 bases and the J segment 5 bases; nucleotides outside the gene matches: 8. CDR1 and CDR2 (germline): SGDLS, YYNGEE. The CDR3: CASSAQLTSGHNEQFF. CDR3 DNA sequence: TGTGCCAGCAGCGCTCAGCTGACTAGCGGGCACAATGAGCAGTTCTTC. The full variable domain, its missing parts supplied by reference TRBV9 and TRBJ2-1, is DSGVTQTPKHLITATGQRVTLRCSPRSGDLSVYWYQQSLDQGLQFLIQYYNGEERAKGNILERFSAQQFPDLHSELNLSSLELGDSALYFCASSAQLTSGHNEQFFGPGTRLTVL.

The rearrangement uses TRBV5-1 and TRBJ2-7; TRBD2 matches 12 bases. V shed 0 bases and J 1 base; nucleotides not matched to a gene: 5. The germline gives CDR1 SGHRS, CDR2 YFSETQ. The CDR3 contains 17 residues. CDR3 nucleotides: TGCGCCAGCAGCTTGGGACTAGCGGGAGAATCGTCCTACGAGCAGTACTTC. It translates to CASSLGLAGESSYEQYF.

The rearrangement links TRBV28 to TRBJ2-1; 7 bases map to TRBD2. J gave up 0 bases and V 3 bases, and 2 bases lay outside the gene matches. CDR1 is MDHEN and CDR2 is SYDVKM in the germline V gene. CDR3 size: 15 residues. CDR3 sequence reads: CASSLSGISYNEQFF. CDR3 DNA sequence: TGTGCCAGCAGTTTGAGCGGGATCTCCTACAATGAGCAGTTCTTC.

The chain couples TRBV27 to TRBJ2-3, with D uncertain. CDR1 and CDR2 from the germline V gene are MNHEY and SMNVEV (reference sequence). Trimming took off 3 bases at V and 1 base at J, with 8 bases between the two ends. The CDR3 covers 14 residues. DNA of the CDR3: TGTGCCAGCAGTTTGGTACAGCGCACAGATACGCAGTATTTT. The encoded protein is CASSLVQRTDTQYF.

The rearrangement joins TRBV4-1 to TRBJ2-5, with D perhaps matching TRBD1 (6 bases). V was pared by 0 bases and J by 2 bases, with 16 bases between. CDR3 length equals 17 residues. Germline values: CDR1 MGHRA, CDR2 YSYEKL. The CDR3: CASSQDPAGALQETQYF. DNA for the CDR3: TGCGCCAGCAGCCAAGATCCGGCAGGGGCGCTTCAAGAGACCCAGTACTTC.

The chain uses TRBV5-1 and TRBJ2-7, with 7 bases that match TRBD1. J was trimmed by 7 bases and V by 0 bases; bases with no gene match: 10. CDR3 length: 15 residues. The germline V gene has CDR1 SGHRS and CDR2 YFSETQ. CDR3 region: CASSLGGTDAEEQYF. In DNA, the CDR3 is TGCGCCAGCAGCTTGGGGGGGACAGACGCGGAGGAGCAGTACTTC.

This chain joins TRBV5-4 and TRBJ2-6, with D possibly matching TRBD2 (6 bases). V gave up 0 bases and J gave up 2 bases, with 9 bases separating them. Per the germline V gene, CDR1 is SGHNT and CDR2 is YYREEE (reference sequence). The CDR3 totals 16 residues. Written as DNA, the CDR3 is TGTGCCAGCAGCTTGGCGGGAGTGGCTGGGGCCAACGTCCTGACTTTC. Protein sequence: CASSLAGVAGANVLTF.

The chain couples TRBV29-1 to TRBJ2-5; TRBD2 matches at 11 bases. The CDR3 totals 14 residues. Germline V CDR1 and CDR2: SQVTM, ANQGSEA. Trimming removed 4 bases from V and 4 bases from J; junction bases left unmatched: 5. CDR3 nucleotides: TGCAGCGTTGTAGCGGGAGGGATTGGAGAGACCCAGTACTTC. Its translation is CSVVAGGIGETQYF.

This chain uses TRBV2 with TRBJ2-2, with no clear D. V shed 6 bases and J shed 2 bases, with 7 bases lying between them. Germline V gives CDR1 SNHLY, CDR2 FYNNEI. This CDR3 comprises 13 residues. CDR3 sequence reads: CASRTVNTGELFF. The DNA for the CDR3 is TGTGCCAGCAGGACTGTTAACACCGGGGAGCTGTTTTTT.

The V and J genes are TRBV7-8 and TRBJ1-5, with D uncertain. Germline-derived CDR1 and CDR2 are SGHVS and FQNEAQ. The CDR3 has 15 amino acids. V was clipped by 8 bases and J by 3 bases, with 17 bases between them. CDR3 in DNA: TGTGCCAGCTCTCCCAGCGAGCGGTACAATCAGCCCCAGCATTTT. The encoded protein is CASSPSERYNQPQHF.

V usage is TRBV2 and J usage is TRBJ1-4; 9 bases match TRBD1. Trimming removed 6 bases from V and 4 bases from J; junction bases left unmatched: 9. The CDR3 consists of 16 residues. CDR1 SNHLY and CDR2 FYNNEI come from the germline V gene. The CDR3 DNA reads as TGTGCCAGCAGATTAACAGGGGGCCTCCTTAATGAAAAACTGTTTTTT. This sequence encodes CASRLTGGLLNEKLFF. The full variable domain, in which reference TRBV2 and TRBJ1-4 provide the parts outside the CDR3, is EPEVTQTPSHQVTQMGQEVILRCVPISNHLYFYWYRQILGQKVEFLVSFYNNEISEKSEIFDDQFSVERPDGSNFTLKIRSTKLEDSAMYFCASRLTGGLLNEKLFFGSGTQLSVL.

CDR3 region: CASSLGLEETQYF. In DNA form, the CDR3 reads TGTGCCAGCAGCTTGGGACTAGAAGAGACCCAGTACTTC. The chain carries TRBV5-8 and TRBJ2-5, with a tentative D call TRBD2 (6 bases). The V gene lost 0 bases and the J gene lost 3 bases, with 6 bases spanning the gap. The CDR3 is made up of 13 amino acids. Germline CDR1 SGHTS, CDR2 YDEGEE.

The rearrangement links TRBV27 to TRBJ2-5; D not certain. With 6 bases removed from V and 5 bases from J, the gap between germline ends came to 16 bases. The CDR3 has 14 residues. Germline V gives CDR1 MNHEY, CDR2 SMNVEV (reference sequence). Here the CDR3 DNA reads TGTGCCAGCAGCCTCCGGCGGCCCATGGAGACCCAGTACTTC. Translated: CASSLRRPMETQYF.

V usage is TRBV28 and J usage is TRBJ2-2; a weak D match, TRBD2 (5 bases). Germline V CDR1 and CDR2: MDHEN, SYDVKM. This CDR3 is 12 amino acids long. V was pared by 4 bases and J by 7 bases, with 7 bases between. CDR3 in amino acids: CASSSGYGELFF. Here the CDR3 DNA reads TGTGCCAGCAGTTCGGGGTACGGGGAGCTGTTTTTT.

This chain uses TRBV6-5 with TRBJ2-1; perhaps TRBD2 as D (5 bases). The V gene lost 2 bases and the J gene lost 8 bases, with 7 bases spanning the gap. This CDR3 region has 12 residues. The germline gives CDR1 MNHEY, CDR2 SVGAGI. CDR3 residues: CASSYHGDEQFF. The CDR3 DNA follows: TGTGCCAGCAGTTACCACGGGGATGAGCAGTTCTTC.

V is TRBV30 and J is TRBJ2-7; 7 nucleotides match TRBD2. V dropped 6 bases and J dropped 4; count of bases not matched to a gene: 6. Per the germline V gene, CDR1 is GTSNPN and CDR2 is SVGIG (reference sequence). CDR3 length equals 12 residues. The CDR3 DNA is TGTGCCTGCCACCCGGGGGGTTACGAGCAGTACTTC. Its protein product is CACHPGGYEQYF.

This chain links TRBV19 with TRBJ2-5; 14 bases agree with TRBD2. The trim removed 7 bases at V and 5 bases at J, leaving 15 bases unmatched. CDR3 length: 18 amino acids. Germline V gives CDR1 LNHDA, CDR2 SQIVND (reference sequence). In nucleotides, the CDR3 is TGTGCCAGTAATGGCCCTGGGGGACTAGCGGGAGCAAGCGAGACCCAGTACTTC. It encodes CASNGPGGLAGASETQYF.

The V call is TRBV5-6, the J call TRBJ2-5; TRBD2 matches 11 bases. The CDR3 is 18 amino acids. Trimming cost V 0 bases and J 5 bases; bases outside gene matches: 12. Germline lookup yields CDR1 SGHDT and CDR2 YYEEEE. The CDR3 loop is CASSLAPGLAVDGETQYF. CDR3 DNA sequence: TGTGCCAGCAGCTTGGCCCCGGGACTAGCGGTGGATGGCGAGACCCAGTACTTC. The variable domain in full, with the rest retrieved from reference TRBV5-6 and TRBJ2-5, is DAGVTQSPTHLIKTRGQQVTLRCSPKSGHDTVSWYQQALGQGPQFIFQYYEEEERQRGNFPDRFSGHQFPNYSSELNVNALLLGDSALYLCASSLAPGLAVDGETQYFGPGTRLLVL.

This chain links TRBV25-1 with TRBJ2-2; 9 bases line up with TRBD1. Trimming removed 2 bases from V and 3 bases from J; junction bases left unmatched: 4. The CDR3 spans 16 residues. CDR1 and CDR2 from the germline V gene are MGHDK and SYGVNS. The CDR3 reads CASSERGTGHTGELFF. The CDR3, as DNA: TGTGCCAGCAGTGAACGCGGGACAGGGCACACCGGGGAGCTGTTTTTT. Full variable domain (remainder filled in from reference TRBV25-1 and TRBJ2-2): EADIYQTPRYLVIGTGKKITLECSQTMGHDKMYWYQQDPGMELHLIHYSYGVNSTEKGDLSSESTVSRIRTEHFPLTLESARPSHTSQYLCASSERGTGHTGELFFGEGSRLTVL.

The V and J genes are TRBV5-4 and TRBJ1-4; D gene unclear. V was cut by 5 bases and J by 3 bases, with 8 bases left in between. Germline-derived CDR1 and CDR2 are SGHNT and YYREEE (reference sequence). The CDR3 sequence is 13 residues long. The CDR3 reads CASSVASNEKLFF. The CDR3 coding sequence is TGTGCCAGCAGTGTGGCCTCTAATGAAAAACTGTTTTTT.